This entry is about one T cell receptor beta chain. Its target is unknown. Sequencing was performed with immunoSEQ multiplex PCR; in TCRdb, only in-frame clones are kept and a portion is missing. The profile shows 78,000 or so clones, around nine tenths of them singletons. This entry comes from a study of OX40 agonist ivuxolimab in advanced cancers. The CDR3 is made up of 16 amino acids. Germline CDR1 is SGHDT and CDR2 is YYEEEE. The V end lost 4 bases, the J end lost 0 bases, and 15 bases lay between the germline ends. Study-wide points: Antigen targets of the expanded peripheral T cells went undetermined.

The sequencing used CD4+ or CD8+ T cells sorted from blood, collected in a trial of the OX40 agonist ivuxolimab. This receptor was taken from an adult with an advanced solid tumor such as melanoma, head and neck, liver or kidney cancer. The chain employs TRBV5-6 and TRBJ2-3, with D hard to call. The CDR3 loop is CASSPPDADSTDTQYF. CDR3 nucleotides: TGTGCCAGCAGCCCCCCAGACGCGGATAGCACAGATACGCAGTATTTT.